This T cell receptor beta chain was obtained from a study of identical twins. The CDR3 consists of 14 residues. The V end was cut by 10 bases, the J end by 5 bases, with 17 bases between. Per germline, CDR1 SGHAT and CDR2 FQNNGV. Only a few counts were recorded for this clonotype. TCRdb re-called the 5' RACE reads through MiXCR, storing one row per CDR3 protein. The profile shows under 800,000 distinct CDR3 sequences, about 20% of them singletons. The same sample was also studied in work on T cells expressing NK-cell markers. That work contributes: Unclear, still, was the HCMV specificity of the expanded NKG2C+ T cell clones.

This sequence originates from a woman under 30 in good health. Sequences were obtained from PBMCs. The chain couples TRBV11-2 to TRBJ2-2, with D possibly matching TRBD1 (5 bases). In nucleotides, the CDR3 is TGTGCCATCCCGCCAGGGTTACGTACCGGGGAGCTGTTTTTT. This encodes CAIPPGLRTGELFF.